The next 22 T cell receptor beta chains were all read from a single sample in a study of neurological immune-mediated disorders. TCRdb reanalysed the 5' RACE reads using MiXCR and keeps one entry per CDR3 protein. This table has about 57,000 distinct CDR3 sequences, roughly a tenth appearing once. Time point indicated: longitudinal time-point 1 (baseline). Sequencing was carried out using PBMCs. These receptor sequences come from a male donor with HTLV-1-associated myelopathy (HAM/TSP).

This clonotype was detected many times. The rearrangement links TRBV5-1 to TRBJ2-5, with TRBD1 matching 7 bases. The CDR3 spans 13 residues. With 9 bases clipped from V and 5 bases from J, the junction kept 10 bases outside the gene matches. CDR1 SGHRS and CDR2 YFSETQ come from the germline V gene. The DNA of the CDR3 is TGCGCCACTTCTCCCGGGACAGATGAGACCCAGTACTTC. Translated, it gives CATSPGTDETQYF.

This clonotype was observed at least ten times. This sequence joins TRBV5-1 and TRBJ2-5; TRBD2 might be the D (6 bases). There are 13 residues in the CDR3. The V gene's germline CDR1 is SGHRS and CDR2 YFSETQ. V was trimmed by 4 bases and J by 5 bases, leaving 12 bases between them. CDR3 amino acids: CASSESAGETQYF. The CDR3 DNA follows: TGCGCCAGCAGCGAAAGCGCGGGGGAGACCCAGTACTTC.

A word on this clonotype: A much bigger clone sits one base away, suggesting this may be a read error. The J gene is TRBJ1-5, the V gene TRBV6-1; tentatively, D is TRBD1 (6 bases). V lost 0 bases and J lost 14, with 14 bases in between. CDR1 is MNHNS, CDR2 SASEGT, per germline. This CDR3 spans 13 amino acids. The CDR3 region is CASSEARTGLEHF. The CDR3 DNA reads TGTGCCAGCAGTGAAGCGCGAACAGGGCTTGAGCATTTT.

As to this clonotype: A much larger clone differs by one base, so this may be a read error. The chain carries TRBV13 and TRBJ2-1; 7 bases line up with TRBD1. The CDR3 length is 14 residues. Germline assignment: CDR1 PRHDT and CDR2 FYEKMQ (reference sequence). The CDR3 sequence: CANSPPGQYNEQFF. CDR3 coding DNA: TGTGCCAACAGCCCACCGGGACAGTACAATGAGCAGTTCTTC.

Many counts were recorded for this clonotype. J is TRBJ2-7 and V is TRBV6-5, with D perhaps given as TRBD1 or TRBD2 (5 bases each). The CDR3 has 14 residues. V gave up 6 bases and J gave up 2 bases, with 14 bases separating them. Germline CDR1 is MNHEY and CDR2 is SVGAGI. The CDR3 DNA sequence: TGTGCCAGCAGCCGGGACGGTCGGGCCTACGAGCAGTACTTC. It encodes CASSRDGRAYEQYF.

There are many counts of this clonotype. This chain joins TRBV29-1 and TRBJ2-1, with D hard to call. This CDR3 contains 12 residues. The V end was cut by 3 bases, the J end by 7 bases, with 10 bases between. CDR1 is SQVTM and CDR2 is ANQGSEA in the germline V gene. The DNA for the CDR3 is TGCAGCGTTGACAGTCTGGGTAATGAGCAGTTCTTC. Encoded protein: CSVDSLGNEQFF.

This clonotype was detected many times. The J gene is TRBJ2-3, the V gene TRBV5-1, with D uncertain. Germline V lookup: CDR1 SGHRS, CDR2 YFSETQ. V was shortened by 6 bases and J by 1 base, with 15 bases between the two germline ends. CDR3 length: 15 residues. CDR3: CASNLRPVGTDTQYF. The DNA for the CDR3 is TGCGCCAGCAATTTACGACCGGTGGGCACAGATACGCAGTATTTT.

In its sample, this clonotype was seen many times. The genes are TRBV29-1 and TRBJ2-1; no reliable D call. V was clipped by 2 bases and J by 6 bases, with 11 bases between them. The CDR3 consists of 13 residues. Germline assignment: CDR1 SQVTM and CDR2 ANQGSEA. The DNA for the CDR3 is TGCAGCGTTGAACTTTCCCCCGGCAATGAGCAGTTCTTC. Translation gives CSVELSPGNEQFF.

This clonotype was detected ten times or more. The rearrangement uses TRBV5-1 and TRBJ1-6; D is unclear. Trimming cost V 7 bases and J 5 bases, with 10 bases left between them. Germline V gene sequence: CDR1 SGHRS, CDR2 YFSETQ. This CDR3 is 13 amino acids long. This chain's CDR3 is CASGDGDNSPLHF. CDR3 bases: TGCGCCAGCGGAGACGGGGATAATTCACCCCTCCACTTT.

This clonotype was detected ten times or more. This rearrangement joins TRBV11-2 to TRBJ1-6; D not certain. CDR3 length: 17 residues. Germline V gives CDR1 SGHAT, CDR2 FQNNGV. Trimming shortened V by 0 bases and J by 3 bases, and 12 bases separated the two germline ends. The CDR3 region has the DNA TGTGCCAGCAGCTTAGAGGCGGGAGCGGTCTATAATTCACCCCTCCACTTT. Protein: CASSLEAGAVYNSPLHF.

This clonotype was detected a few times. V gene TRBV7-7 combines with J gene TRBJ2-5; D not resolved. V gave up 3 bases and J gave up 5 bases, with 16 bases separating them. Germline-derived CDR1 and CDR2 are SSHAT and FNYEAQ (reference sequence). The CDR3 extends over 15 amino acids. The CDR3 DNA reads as TGTGCCAGCAGCTTCGATAAAGGGCCAATGGAGACCCAGTACTTC. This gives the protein CASSFDKGPMETQYF.

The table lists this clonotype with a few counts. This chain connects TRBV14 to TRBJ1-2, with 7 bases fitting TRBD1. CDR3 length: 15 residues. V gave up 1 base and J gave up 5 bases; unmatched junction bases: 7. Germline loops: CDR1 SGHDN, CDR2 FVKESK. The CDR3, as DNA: TGTGCCAGCAGCCAAGCCGCCACAGGGGCGTATGGCTACACCTTC. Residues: CASSQAATGAYGYTF. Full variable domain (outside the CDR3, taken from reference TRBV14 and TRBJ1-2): EAGVTQFPSHSVIEKGQTVTLRCDPISGHDNLYWYRRVMGKEIKFLLHFVKESKQDESGMPNNRFLAERTGGTYSTLKVQPAELEDSGVYFCASSQAATGAYGYTFGSGTRLTVV.

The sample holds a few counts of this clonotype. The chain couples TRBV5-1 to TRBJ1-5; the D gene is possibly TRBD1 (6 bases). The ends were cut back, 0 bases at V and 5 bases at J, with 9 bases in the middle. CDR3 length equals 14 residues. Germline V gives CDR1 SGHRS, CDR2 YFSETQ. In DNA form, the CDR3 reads TGCGCCAGCAGCTTGGGTGCAGGGGATCAGCCCCAGCATTTT. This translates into CASSLGAGDQPQHF.

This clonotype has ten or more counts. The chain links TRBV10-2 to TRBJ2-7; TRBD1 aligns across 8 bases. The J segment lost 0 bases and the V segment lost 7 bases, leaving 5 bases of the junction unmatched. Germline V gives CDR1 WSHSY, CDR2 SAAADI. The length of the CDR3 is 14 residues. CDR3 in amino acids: CASTQGAFSYEQYF. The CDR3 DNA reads TGCGCCAGCACTCAGGGGGCTTTCTCCTACGAGCAGTACTTC.

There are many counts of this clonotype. DNA for the CDR3: TGCAGTGCCGGTCGGGGTAGCTCCTACAATGAGCAGTTCTTC. This codes for CSAGRGSSYNEQFF. The gene calls are TRBV20-1 and TRBJ2-1; D is possibly TRBD2 (5 bases). V lost 6 bases and J lost 0, with 12 bases in between. Germline lookup yields CDR1 DFQATT and CDR2 SNEGSKA (reference sequence). The length of the CDR3 is 14 residues.

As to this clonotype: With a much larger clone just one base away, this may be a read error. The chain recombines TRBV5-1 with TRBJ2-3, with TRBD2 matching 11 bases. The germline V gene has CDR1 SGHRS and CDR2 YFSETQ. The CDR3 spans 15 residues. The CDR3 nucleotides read TGCTCCAGCAGCAAGGGACTAGCGGGCACAGATACGCAGTATTTT. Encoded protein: CSSSKGLAGTDTQYF.

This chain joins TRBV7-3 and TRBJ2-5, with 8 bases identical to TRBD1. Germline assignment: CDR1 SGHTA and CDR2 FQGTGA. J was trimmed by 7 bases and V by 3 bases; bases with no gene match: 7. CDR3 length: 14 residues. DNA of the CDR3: TGTGCCAGCAGCTTGGACAGGGCTTCGGGGACCCAGTACTTC. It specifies CASSLDRASGTQYF.

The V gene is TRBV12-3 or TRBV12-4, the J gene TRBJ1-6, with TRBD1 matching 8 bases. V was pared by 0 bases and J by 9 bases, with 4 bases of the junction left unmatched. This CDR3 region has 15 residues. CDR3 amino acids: CASSLAIQGGSPLHF. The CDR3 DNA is TGTGCCAGCAGTTTAGCGATACAGGGGGGTTCACCCCTCCACTTT.

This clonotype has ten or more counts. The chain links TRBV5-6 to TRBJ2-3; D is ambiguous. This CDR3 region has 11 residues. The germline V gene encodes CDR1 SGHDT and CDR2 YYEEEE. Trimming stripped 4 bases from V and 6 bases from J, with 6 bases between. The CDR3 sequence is CASSLSDTQYF. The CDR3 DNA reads TGTGCCAGCAGCCTGAGCGATACGCAGTATTTT.

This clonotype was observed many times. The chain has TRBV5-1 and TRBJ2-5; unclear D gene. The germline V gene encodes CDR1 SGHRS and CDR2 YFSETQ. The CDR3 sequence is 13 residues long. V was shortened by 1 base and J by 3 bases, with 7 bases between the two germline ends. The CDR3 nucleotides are TGCGCCAGCAGCTTGAATGGGAAAGAGACCCAGTACTTC. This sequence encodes CASSLNGKETQYF.

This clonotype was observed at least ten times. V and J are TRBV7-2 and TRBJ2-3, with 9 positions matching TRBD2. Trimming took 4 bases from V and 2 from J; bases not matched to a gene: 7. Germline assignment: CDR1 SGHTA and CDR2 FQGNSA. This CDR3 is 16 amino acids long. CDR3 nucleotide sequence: TGTGCCAGCAGCTACCTAGCGGGGTTACCCACAGATACGCAGTATTTT. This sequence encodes CASSYLAGLPTDTQYF.

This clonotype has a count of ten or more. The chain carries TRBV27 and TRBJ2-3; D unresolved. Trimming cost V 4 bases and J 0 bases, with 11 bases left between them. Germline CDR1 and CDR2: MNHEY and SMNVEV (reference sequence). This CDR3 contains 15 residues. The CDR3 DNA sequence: TGTGCCAGCAGTTATAAATATTATAGCACAGATACGCAGTATTTT. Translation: CASSYKYYSTDTQYF.